This TCR beta chain was recovered during a study of regulatory T cells in long-lasting Graves disease. There are 15 residues in the CDR3. Germline V gene data show CDR1 as SGHRS and CDR2 as YFSETQ. V dropped 0 bases and J dropped 3; count of bases not matched to a gene: 5. On this clonotype: The antigen remains undetermined.

According to the study, TCR beta libraries were built with iRepertoire HTBI primers and CDR3-region Arm-PCR. Using its own MiXCR run on the multiplex PCR reads, TCRdb lists one record per CDR3 protein. The data show around 450,000 distinct CDR3 sequences, 15% to 20% seen once. Time point described: newly diagnosed GD, antithyroid drugs for less than 3 months. PBMC RNA was the source of the TCR library. Regarding the study as a whole: Whereas new patients shared about a thousand public clonotypes, persistent patients shared more, at about 3,000. Accuracy may have suffered from the small sample size.

The data also belong to a second study, concerning T cells in Graves' hyperthyroidism and ophthalmopathy.

The chain is built from TRBV5-1 and TRBJ2-7; 8 bases are a match to TRBD2. Sequenced material: peripheral blood mononuclear cells (PBMCs), taken at new diagnosis, from a patient treated with antithyroid drugs. The clonotype comes from a man in his forties with Graves disease. The CDR3 is CASSLGSGGFYEQYF. The CDR3 nucleotides are TGCGCCAGCAGCTTGGGAAGCGGGGGATTCTACGAGCAGTACTTC.